This T cell receptor (beta chain) was observed in a study of PD-1 blockade in classical Hodgkin lymphoma. General study results and limits: Possible causes of repertoire differences, disease activity or prior therapy, remain undefined. Reported findings placed baseline TCR diversity lower in newly diagnosed patients (compared with healthy donors). Researchers reported that CD4+ TCR diversity, though not CD8+, rose significantly by C4D1. Patients with an early start, nivolumab under 1 year after ASCT, were excluded.

The patients all showed relapse after autologous stem cell transplantation, while their brentuximab vedotin exposure varied. The assay was immunoSEQ multiplex PCR, and TCRdb's table has in-frame clones only and misses some. The repertoire includes roughly 140,000 clones, 78% of them detected once, and 7% to 9.5% sits in the top ten. About this clone: Antigen: not known.

The V gene end was trimmed by 2 bases and the J gene end by 7 bases; junction bases not matched to a gene: 5. Germline values: CDR1 MNHEY, CDR2 SVGAGI. There are 15 residues in the CDR3. The sequencing used peripheral blood mononuclear cells (PBMCs), collected before the second cycle of nivolumab. This chain links TRBV6-5 with TRBJ2-1; TRBD2 agrees at 10 bases. The sequence came from a human donor with classical Hodgkin lymphoma. The chain's CDR3 is CASSYRLAGLNEQFF. CDR3 coding DNA: TGTGCCAGCAGTTACCGACTAGCGGGTTTGAATGAGCAGTTCTTC.